This entry lists 5 T cell receptor beta chains sequenced from one sample in a study of blood T cell repertoires in COVID-19. The protocol was immunoSEQ multiplex PCR, while the TCRdb copy is restricted to in-frame clones and leaves out a portion. The sample lists 300,000 to 450,000 clones; 88% were seen once. Sequencing was performed on PBMCs or T cells enriched from blood (not recorded which). The receptors stem from a young woman who had recovered from COVID-19.

This clone was seen only a few times. The chain carries TRBV7-3 and TRBJ2-2; perhaps TRBD1 as D (6 bases). The V and J ends lost 5 bases and 9 bases respectively, with 16 bases between them. Germline V CDR1 and CDR2: SGHTA, FQGTGA. This CDR3 comprises 14 residues. The CDR3 loop reads CASSTPGHHRELFF. The DNA for the CDR3 is TGTGCCAGCAGCACGCCGGGACACCACCGGGAGCTGTTTTTT.

This chain links TRBV2 with TRBJ1-4; possible D gene TRBD1, 5 bases. This CDR3 contains 14 residues. Trimming removed 7 bases at V and 8 bases at J, with 17 bases between. In germline, CDR1 is SNHLY, CDR2 FYNNEI. CDR3 amino acids: CASKIGRELEKLFF. For the CDR3, the DNA is TGTGCCAGCAAAATCGGCAGGGAACTGGAAAAACTGTTTTTT.

The genes are TRBV6-5 and TRBJ1-2; D may be TRBD1 (5 bases). Germline CDR1 reads MNHEY; CDR2 reads SVGAGI. Deletions cut 4 bases from V and 3 bases from J, with 12 bases between. The CDR3 is 14 residues long. The DNA for the CDR3 is TGTGCCAGCAGTTTAGCGGGGCCTGACTATGGCTACACCTTC. Amino acids: CASSLAGPDYGYTF.

The V call is TRBV29-1, the J call TRBJ2-3, with 12 bases identical to TRBD2. The CDR3 contains 14 residues. The trim removed 7 bases at V and 3 bases at J, leaving 5 bases unmatched. CDR1 SQVTM and CDR2 ANQGSEA come from the germline V gene. Here the CDR3 reads CSDPSGGGTDTQYF. Written as DNA, the CDR3 is TGCAGCGACCCTAGCGGGGGGGGGACAGATACGCAGTATTTT.

The CDR3 here is CASSLGYIPHEQYF. Written as DNA, the CDR3 is TGTGCCAGCAGCTTGGGTTACATTCCCCACGAGCAGTACTTC. This rearrangement joins TRBV5-5 to TRBJ2-7; D unresolved. V was cut by 0 bases and J by 5 bases, with 12 bases left in between. Germline loops: CDR1 SGHKS, CDR2 YYEKEE (reference sequence). CDR3 length equals 14 residues.